A selection of T cell receptor beta chains follows, all from one sample in a study of shared clonotypes between healthy human individuals. The method was immunoSEQ multiplex PCR; TCRdb's version includes in-frame clones alone and lacks a portion of them. Here the sample spans around 1.5 million clones, approximately 98% being singletons. Specimen: naive CD4+ T cells sorted from blood. The source is a man between 25 and 39 years old in good health. Each CDR3 is given with its conserved first and last residue. The order of the fields is D gene, V gene, J gene, clone size, CDR3 protein, CDR3 DNA. The D gene is left open where the match is weak. The size entry is marked missing in some rows and otherwise reads once, few, many or a size class.

D: .
V: TRBV29-1
J: TRBJ2-1
size: once
CDR3: CSVGWGGNEQFF
DNA: TGCAGCGTGGGTTGGGGCGGCAATGAGCAGTTCTTC

D: TRBD2
V: TRBV5-5
J: TRBJ2-1
size: .
CDR3: CASSSTGTSGFNEQFF
DNA: TGTGCCAGCAGCTCTACCGGGACTAGCGGATTCAATGAGCAGTTCTTC

D: .
V: TRBV5-4
J: TRBJ1-2
size: .
CDR3: CAGSLAGLKDYGYTF
DNA: TGTGCCGGCAGCTTGGCCGGACTAAAGGACTATGGCTACACCTTC

D: .
V: TRBV2
J: TRBJ2-6
size: .
CDR3: CARGGTALSGANVLTF
DNA: TGTGCCAGGGGAGGGACAGCTCTCTCTGGGGCCAACGTCCTGACTTTC

D: TRBD2
V: TRBV5-1
J: TRBJ2-7
size: .
CDR3: CASSLKRGTSYEQYF
DNA: TGCGCCAGCAGCTTGAAGCGGGGAACCTCCTACGAGCAGTACTTC

D: TRBD2
V: TRBV9
J: TRBJ2-2
size: .
CDR3: CASSARGLLAGARKAGELFF
DNA: TGTGCCAGCAGCGCGAGAGGTTTGTTAGCGGGAGCCAGAAAGGCCGGGGAGCTGTTTTTT

D: .
V: TRBV18
J: TRBJ2-3
size: .
CDR3: CASSPQNTDTQYF
DNA: TGTGCCAGCTCACCTCAAAACACAGATACGCAGTATTTT

D: TRBD2
V: TRBV18
J: TRBJ2-3
size: .
CDR3: CASSPLSSGGTDTQYF
DNA: TGTGCCAGCTCACCGCTTTCTAGCGGGGGCACAGATACGCAGTATTTT

D: TRBD2
V: TRBV15
J: TRBJ2-1
size: .
CDR3: CATSRDLAGGRNEQFF
DNA: TGTGCCACCAGCAGAGATCTAGCGGGAGGGCGCAATGAGCAGTTCTTC

D: .
V: TRBV9
J: TRBJ2-7
size: .
CDR3: CASSVEESYEQYF
DNA: TGTGCCAGCAGCGTAGAAGAGAGCTACGAGCAGTACTTC

D: .
V: TRBV9
J: TRBJ2-5
size: .
CDR3: CASSVAPDQSETQYF
DNA: TGTGCCAGCAGCGTAGCGCCAGATCAGTCGGAGACCCAGTACTTC

D: .
V: TRBV15
J: TRBJ1-5
size: .
CDR3: CATSRDRGNSNQPQHF
DNA: TGTGCCACCAGCAGAGATCGGGGGAACAGCAATCAGCCCCAGCATTTT

D: TRBD2
V: TRBV6-6
J: TRBJ2-3
size: .
CDR3: CASSGSSGRAPDTQYF
DNA: TGTGCCAGCAGTGGGAGTAGCGGGAGGGCCCCAGATACGCAGTATTTT

D: .
V: TRBV7-7
J: TRBJ2-2
size: .
CDR3: CASSLSNPPGELFF
DNA: TGTGCCAGCAGCTTATCAAATCCCCCCGGGGAGCTGTTTTTT

D: TRBD1
V: TRBV28
J: TRBJ1-2
size: .
CDR3: CASTHPTGGGYTF
DNA: TGTGCCAGTACCCACCCGACAGGGGGAGGCTACACCTTC

D: .
V: TRBV11-2
J: TRBJ1-5
size: .
CDR3: CASSPTSGSKNQPQHF
DNA: TGTGCCAGCAGCCCTACTTCCGGGTCTAAGAATCAGCCCCAGCATTTT

D: .
V: TRBV7-2
J: TRBJ1-2
size: .
CDR3: CASSRQAGDGYTF
DNA: TGTGCCAGCAGCCGACAGGCCGGGGATGGCTACACCTTC

D: .
V: TRBV9
J: TRBJ2-5
size: .
CDR3: CASSPALVRETQYF
DNA: TGTGCCAGCAGCCCCGCCCTAGTTAGGGAGACCCAGTACTTC

D: .
V: TRBV19
J: TRBJ2-3
size: .
CDR3: CASTLEVGQGTDTQYF
DNA: TGTGCCAGTACCCTAGAGGTGGGGCAGGGCACAGATACGCAGTATTTT

D: .
V: TRBV5-1
J: TRBJ1-1
size: .
CDR3: CASRSGAPNTEAFF
DNA: TGCGCCAGCAGGTCAGGGGCCCCGAACACTGAAGCTTTCTTT

D: .
V: TRBV5-1
J: TRBJ2-7
size: .
CDR3: CASSSRGSTYEQYF
DNA: TGCGCCAGCAGCTCGAGGGGCTCCACCTACGAGCAGTACTTC

D: .
V: TRBV2
J: TRBJ1-3
size: .
CDR3: CASSEQGAGNTIYF
DNA: TGTGCCAGCAGTGAACAAGGGGCTGGAAACACCATATATTTT

D: .
V: TRBV19
J: TRBJ2-7
size: .
CDR3: CARGAGPGGEQYF
DNA: TGTGCCAGAGGGGCAGGGCCCGGTGGCGAGCAGTACTTC

D: TRBD1
V: TRBV7-9
J: TRBJ2-7
size: .
CDR3: CASSSPRGQVGASSYEQYF
DNA: TGTGCCAGCAGCTCCCCTCGTGGACAGGTGGGGGCGAGCTCCTACGAGCAGTACTTC

D: .
V: TRBV7-2
J: TRBJ1-1
size: .
CDR3: CASSSPGGGKDTEAFF
DNA: TGTGCCAGCAGCTCTCCTGGCGGGGGTAAGGACACTGAAGCTTTCTTT

D: .
V: TRBV2
J: TRBJ2-7
size: .
CDR3: CASSPLLQGTEQYF
DNA: TGTGCCAGCAGTCCACTTCTACAGGGTACCGAGCAGTACTTC

D: TRBD2
V: TRBV19
J: TRBJ2-7
size: .
CDR3: CASSPGLAGRGEQYF
DNA: TGTGCCAGTAGTCCGGGACTAGCGGGACGGGGCGAGCAGTACTTC

D: .
V: TRBV21-1
J: TRBJ2-3
size: .
CDR3: CASFGTSTDTQYF
DNA: TGTGCCAGCTTTGGGACCTCCACAGATACGCAGTATTTT

D: .
V: TRBV7-2
J: TRBJ2-3
size: .
CDR3: CASSFQGSGTDTQYF
DNA: TGTGCCAGCAGCTTTCAGGGGTCCGGCACAGATACGCAGTATTTT

D: .
V: TRBV7-2
J: TRBJ2-3
size: .
CDR3: CASSPLAGSTQYF
DNA: TGTGCCAGCAGCCCCCTTGCCGGCTCTACGCAGTATTTT

D: TRBD2
V: TRBV7-9
J: TRBJ2-1
size: .
CDR3: CASSTLAGGSSYNEQFF
DNA: TGTGCCAGCAGCACTCTAGCGGGAGGGAGCTCCTACAATGAGCAGTTCTTC

D: TRBD1
V: TRBV28
J: TRBJ1-1
size: .
CDR3: CASNLGQSNTEAFF
DNA: TGTGCCAGCAACCTGGGACAGTCGAACACTGAAGCTTTCTTT

D: .
V: TRBV28
J: TRBJ2-1
size: .
CDR3: CASTPSGPRPEEQFF
DNA: TGTGCCAGCACCCCCTCGGGACCACGCCCTGAGGAGCAGTTCTTC

D: TRBD2
V: TRBV6-1
J: TRBJ2-3
size: .
CDR3: CASITSGSTQYF
DNA: TGTGCCAGCATAACTAGCGGGAGTACGCAGTATTTT

D: TRBD1
V: TRBV5-1
J: TRBJ1-2
size: .
CDR3: CASSLGVTGGSGYTF
DNA: TGCGCCAGCAGCTTGGGAGTGACAGGGGGCTCTGGCTACACCTTC

D: TRBD2
V: TRBV4-3
J: TRBJ2-3
size: .
CDR3: CASSPLTIAGGTDTQYF
DNA: TGCGCCAGCAGCCCACTCACAATAGCGGGAGGCACAGATACGCAGTATTTT

D: .
V: TRBV5-5
J: TRBJ2-7
size: once
CDR3: CASSHMTGSYEQYF
DNA: TGTGCCAGCAGCCACATGACAGGTTCATACGAGCAGTACTTC

D: .
V: TRBV28
J: TRBJ2-5
size: .
CDR3: CASNDAGRQETQYF
DNA: TGTGCCAGCAACGACGCAGGCCGCCAAGAGACCCAGTACTTC

D: .
V: TRBV7-9
J: TRBJ2-3
size: .
CDR3: CASSFNPRVAGTDTQYF
DNA: TGTGCCAGCAGCTTTAACCCCAGGGTAGCGGGCACAGATACGCAGTATTTT

D: TRBD1
V: TRBV29-1
J: TRBJ2-5
size: .
CDR3: CSVDKGQGPIRQETQYF
DNA: TGCAGCGTTGATAAAGGACAGGGACCCATACGTCAAGAGACCCAGTACTTC

D: .
V: TRBV12-5
J: TRBJ2-1
size: .
CDR3: CASGVIGQGDEQFF
DNA: TGTGCTAGTGGTGTGATCGGTCAGGGCGATGAGCAGTTCTTC

D: .
V: TRBV7-6
J: TRBJ2-1
size: .
CDR3: CASSLVSGLAMNEQFF
DNA: TGTGCCAGCAGCTTAGTTTCCGGGCTAGCTATGAATGAGCAGTTCTTC

D: .
V: TRBV9
J: TRBJ2-3
size: .
CDR3: CASSVEWGPNRYF
DNA: TGTGCCAGCAGCGTAGAGTGGGGCCCAAACCGGTATTTT

D: .
V: TRBV5-1
J: TRBJ2-1
size: .
CDR3: CASSLMLALPEQFF
DNA: TGCGCCAGCAGCTTGATGCTAGCCCTGCCTGAGCAGTTCTTC

D: .
V: TRBV2
J: TRBJ2-7
size: once
CDR3: CASTKTLYEQYF
DNA: TGTGCCAGCACGAAGACCTTGTACGAGCAGTACTTC

D: .
V: TRBV6-5
J: TRBJ1-2
size: .
CDR3: CASSYSHDYGYTF
DNA: TGTGCCAGCAGTTACTCACACGACTATGGCTACACCTTC

D: .
V: TRBV5-5
J: TRBJ2-3
size: once
CDR3: CASSSGLYTDTQYF
DNA: TGTGCCAGCAGCTCGGGACTCTACACAGATACGCAGTATTTT

D: .
V: TRBV18
J: TRBJ2-5
size: .
CDR3: CASSPGLQETQYF
DNA: TGTGCCAGCTCCCCCGGCCTGCAAGAGACCCAGTACTTC

D: TRBD2
V: TRBV4-1
J: TRBJ2-1
size: .
CDR3: CASSPAGAGGRDEQFF
DNA: TGCGCCAGCAGCCCCGCGGGAGCGGGAGGGCGGGATGAGCAGTTCTTC

D: TRBD1
V: TRBV11-3
J: TRBJ2-3
size: .
CDR3: CASSLTGVTDTQYF
DNA: TGTGCCAGCAGCTTAACAGGGGTGACAGATACGCAGTATTTT

D: .
V: TRBV28
J: TRBJ2-1
size: .
CDR3: CASSLLRNEQFF
DNA: TGTGCCAGCAGTTTACTAAGGAATGAGCAGTTCTTC

D: .
V: TRBV9
J: TRBJ1-5
size: .
CDR3: CASSVVVYACNSQPQHF
DNA: TGTGCCAGCAGCGTAGTAGTATACGCTTGTAATTCGCAGCCCCAGCATTTT

D: .
V: TRBV19
J: TRBJ2-2
size: .
CDR3: CASSITAANTGELFF
DNA: TGTGCCAGTAGTATTACAGCGGCGAACACCGGGGAGCTGTTTTTT

D: .
V: TRBV18
J: TRBJ2-5
size: .
CDR3: CASSPRGAQETQYF
DNA: TGTGCCAGCTCACCACGGGGGGCCCAAGAGACCCAGTACTTC

D: .
V: TRBV28
J: TRBJ1-4
size: .
CDR3: CASGFGVEKLFF
DNA: TGTGCCAGCGGATTTGGGGTTGAAAAACTGTTTTTT

D: TRBD2
V: TRBV5-1
J: TRBJ2-7
size: .
CDR3: CASSLGPVAGELGEQYF
DNA: TGCGCCAGCAGCTTGGGCCCTGTGGCGGGAGAATTGGGGGAGCAGTACTTC

D: TRBD2
V: TRBV7-9
J: TRBJ2-1
size: .
CDR3: CASSPLGTSGRAGYNEQFF
DNA: TGTGCCAGCAGCCCTCTCGGGACTAGCGGGAGGGCCGGCTACAATGAGCAGTTCTTC

D: TRBD1
V: TRBV27
J: TRBJ2-2
size: .
CDR3: CASSLSRVTGSNTGELFF
DNA: TGTGCCAGCAGTTTATCCAGGGTGACAGGGTCGAACACCGGGGAGCTGTTTTTT

D: .
V: TRBV20-1
J: TRBJ2-5
size: .
CDR3: CSARFQTQYF
DNA: TGCAGTGCTCGTTTTCAGACCCAGTACTTC